This section outlines one TCR beta chain sequence together with its context. Its antigen is unknown. The data are from a study of PD-1 blockade in classical Hodgkin lymphoma. Study-wide points: Causes of the repertoire differences remain undefined, possibly disease activity or prior therapy. Newly diagnosed patients were reported to exhibit reduced baseline TCR diversity relative to healthy donors. Baseline diversity resembling that of newly diagnosed patients was seen in complete responders.

Every one of the patients relapsed after autologous stem cell transplantation (brentuximab vedotin exposure was variable). The protocol was immunoSEQ multiplex PCR, while the TCRdb copy is restricted to in-frame clones and leaves out a portion. The sample carries approximately 98,000 clones, 89% recorded once. This CDR3 contains 15 residues. The germline CDR1 and CDR2 sequences are MNHEY and SMNVEV (reference sequence). J gave up 8 bases and V 6 bases, and 9 bases lay outside the gene matches. Here the sequenced sample was peripheral blood mononuclear cells (PBMCs), taken before the second cycle of nivolumab. This sequence originates from a human donor with classical Hodgkin lymphoma. This rearrangement joins TRBV27 to TRBJ2-1, with 11 positions matching TRBD2. In DNA form, the CDR3 reads TGTGCCAGCAGCTTTACTAGCGGGAGTAACTATGAGCAGTTCTTC. It specifies CASSFTSGSNYEQFF.